This T cell receptor (beta chain) was identified during a study of T-cell reconstitution after alpha-beta-depleted transplantation in children listed by TCRdb under 2016. With regard to the full study: Using TCR repertoire profiling, the study followed T-cell immune reconstitution in a quantitative way in children after TCRalphabeta/CD19-depleted allogeneic hematopoietic cell transplantation.

CDR1 and CDR2, per the germline V gene, are MNHEY and SVGEGT. From the cysteine up to the phenylalanine, the CDR3 has a length of 12 residues. Kept here is only the CDR3 DNA, which spans 36 bases and is read in frame from base 1. Clipping removes 7 bases from V and 5 bases from J, with 5 as the unmatched junction base count. The library was produced with PCR. Instrument used: Illumina HiSeq 2500. TCR library preparation used molecular barcoding, with unique molecular identifiers applied to normalize quantification of the TCRbeta repertoire. The public reads were run again by TCRdb, first through fastp at Q25 and then through MiXCR, and only productive beta chains were kept. Entries are consolidated by CDR3 protein sequence, retaining the most common genes and DNA. Counted in this sample were a few hundred thousand distinct CDR3 sequences; approximately 11% of them appeared once. Roughly 6% of the sample lies in the top ten.

This clonotype was observed a handful of times. The antigen it recognizes is unknown. No clone much larger than this one lies a single base away; base qualities are absent. The chain uses TRBV6-2 or TRBV6-3 and TRBJ2-7; a stretch of 7 junction bases matches TRBD2. The sequenced sample was PBMCs from the stem cell graft donor, obtained from the stem cell graft. The sequence was collected from a human donor who donated a stem cell graft to a child with acute myeloid leukemia. The nucleotide sequence reads TGTGCCAGCATCGGGAGGTCGGACGAGCAGTACTTC. It specifies CASIGRSDEQYF.